This T cell receptor beta chain originates from a study of T-cell reconstitution after alpha-beta-depleted transplantation in children. Whole-study findings and limits: By about two months after transplant, alpha-beta T cells reportedly arose from several hundred graft clones that had expanded. T cells produced anew were the main source of T-cell counts and diversity one year after transplant. It was surviving recipient T cells and thymic progenitors that gave some patients high TCRbeta diversity at day 60.

It was with unique molecular identifiers that the TCRbeta library was prepared. MiXCR, run by TCRdb on the PCR reads, gives a single entry per CDR3 protein. Here the sample spans about 58,000 distinct CDR3 sequences, 35% to 55% being singletons. CDR3 length: 13 amino acids. V was cut by 1 base and J by 10 bases, with 11 bases left in between. CDR1 is SGHTA and CDR2 is FQGNSA in the germline V gene. On this clonotype itself: Its antigen is still unknown.

Source: PBMCs, mostly from graft donor cells, taken 360 days after TCRalphabeta/CD19-depleted stem cell transplant. This TCR was sampled from a male patient aged 5 to 17 who had a stem cell transplant for acute lymphoblastic leukemia, so the T cells may come from the graft donor. The chain has TRBV7-2 and TRBJ2-1, with D maybe TRBD2 (5 bases). The CDR3 DNA reads TGTGCCAGCAGCTTAGATACTAGATACGAGCAGTTCTTC. Protein sequence: CASSLDTRYEQFF.